Listed below are T cell receptor beta chains from one sample, sequenced in a study of cytomegalovirus exposure and HLA in healthy donors. The assay was immunoSEQ multiplex PCR, and TCRdb's table has in-frame clones only and misses some. The sample lists about 140,000 clones, about three quarters occurring once. Sequenced: PBMCs. These receptors all come from a male donor in good health and CMV-seropositive. Each CDR3 is given with its conserved first and last residue. A D gene is named only where the DNA matches it firmly. Size is omitted from some rows. Given values are once, few, many or a class for expanded clones.

-,TRBJ2-1,TRBV19,-,CASSMTAGPRNEQFF,TGTGCCAGTAGTATGACGGCAGGCCCTCGCAATGAGCAGTTCTTC
-,TRBJ2-6,TRBV25-1,TRBD1,CASSPRTGNSGANVLTF,TGTGCCAGCAGTCCCCGGACAGGGAACTCTGGGGCCAACGTCCTGACTTTC
-,TRBJ1-3,TRBV6-5,TRBD1,CASSYDRGMAGNTIYF,TGTGCCAGCAGTTACGACAGGGGGATGGCAGGAAACACCATATATTTT
few,TRBJ1-1,TRBV7-9,TRBD1,CASSRSGQGITEAFF,TGTGCCAGCAGCCGATCTGGACAGGGGATCACTGAAGCTTTCTTT
-,TRBJ2-7,TRBV7-9,-,CASSLGGLRYEQYF,TGTGCCAGCAGCTTAGGTGGGCTTCGGTACGAGCAGTACTTC
-,TRBJ2-2,TRBV5-6,-,CASSLRPGRSYTGELFF,TGTGCCAGCAGCTTGCGGCCAGGCCGTTCGTACACCGGGGAGCTGTTTTTT
-,TRBJ2-3,TRBV5-1,-,CASSLSGGTDTQYF,TGCGCCAGCAGCTTATCGGGGGGCACAGATACGCAGTATTTT
few,TRBJ1-2,TRBV28,TRBD1,CASSDPGQGFGYTF,TGTGCCAGCAGTGACCCGGGACAGGGGTTCGGCTACACCTTC
-,TRBJ2-3,TRBV18,TRBD2,CASSPTSGSFTDTQYF,TGTGCCAGCTCACCGACTAGCGGGAGCTTCACAGATACGCAGTATTTT
-,TRBJ2-3,TRBV11-2,-,CASSGADRDSSTDTQYF,TGTGCCAGCAGCGGAGCCGACCGGGACTCCAGTACAGATACGCAGTATTTT
few,TRBJ2-7,TRBV19,-,CATSGGNTYEQYF,TGTGCCACAAGCGGCGGGAATACCTACGAGCAGTACTTC
-,TRBJ2-3,TRBV18,TRBD2,CASSSRGLAGGPGTDTQYF,TGTGCCAGCTCGTCGCGGGGACTAGCGGGGGGGCCTGGCACAGATACGCAGTATTTT
few,TRBJ2-7,TRBV19,TRBD1,CASSIRGTYEQYF,TGTGCCAGTAGTATCAGGGGGACCTACGAGCAGTACTTC
once,TRBJ1-2,TRBV29-1,TRBD1,CSVALWTGLSPF,TGCAGCGTTGCTCTCTGGACAGGGTTAAGTCCCTTC
-,TRBJ2-7,TRBV18,-,CASSPEAGESEQYF,TGTGCCAGCTCACCAGAGGCAGGGGAAAGCGAGCAGTACTTC
-,TRBJ2-3,TRBV7-3,-,CASSQIPGVDTDTQYF,TGTGCCAGCAGCCAGATACCGGGAGTCGACACAGATACGCAGTATTTT
-,TRBJ2-4,TRBV28,-,CASSFSGRGDIQYF,TGTGCCAGCAGTTTTAGTGGGAGGGGGGACATTCAGTACTTC
-,TRBJ2-5,TRBV7-2,TRBD2,CASSLGDYLNQETQYF,TGTGCCAGCAGCTTAGGGGACTACCTAAACCAAGAGACCCAGTACTTC
few,TRBJ2-3,TRBV27,TRBD1,CASSLSGTGPDTQYF,TGTGCCAGCAGTTTATCGGGGACAGGGCCCGATACGCAGTATTTT
-,TRBJ1-1,TRBV28,TRBD1,CASSLNPGTDDVTGAFF,TGTGCCAGCAGTTTGAATCCCGGGACAGATGATGTTACTGGAGCTTTCTTT
few,TRBJ2-1,TRBV19,TRBD2,CASSAGTSGASYNEQFF,TGTGCCAGTAGTGCCGGGACTAGCGGGGCGTCCTACAATGAGCAGTTCTTC
-,TRBJ1-2,TRBV9,-,CASSPYTGYGYGYTF,TGTGCCAGCAGCCCGTATACAGGGTATGGCTATGGCTACACCTTC
-,TRBJ2-7,TRBV7-6,-,CASQGGYEQYF,TGTGCCAGCCAAGGGGGATACGAGCAGTACTTC
once,TRBJ2-3,TRBV9,TRBD2,CASSVSSGGAGTDTQYF,TGTGCCAGCAGCGTTTCTAGCGGGGGGGCAGGCACAGATACGCAGTATTTT
-,TRBJ2-3,TRBV6-1,-,CASSATGGPWVSDTQYF,TGTGCCAGCAGTGCCACCGGGGGGCCTTGGGTTTCGGATACGCAGTATTTT
-,TRBJ2-7,TRBV7-9,TRBD2,CASSLRLAGVSYEQYF,TGTGCCAGCAGCTTAAGGCTAGCGGGAGTCTCCTACGAGCAGTACTTC